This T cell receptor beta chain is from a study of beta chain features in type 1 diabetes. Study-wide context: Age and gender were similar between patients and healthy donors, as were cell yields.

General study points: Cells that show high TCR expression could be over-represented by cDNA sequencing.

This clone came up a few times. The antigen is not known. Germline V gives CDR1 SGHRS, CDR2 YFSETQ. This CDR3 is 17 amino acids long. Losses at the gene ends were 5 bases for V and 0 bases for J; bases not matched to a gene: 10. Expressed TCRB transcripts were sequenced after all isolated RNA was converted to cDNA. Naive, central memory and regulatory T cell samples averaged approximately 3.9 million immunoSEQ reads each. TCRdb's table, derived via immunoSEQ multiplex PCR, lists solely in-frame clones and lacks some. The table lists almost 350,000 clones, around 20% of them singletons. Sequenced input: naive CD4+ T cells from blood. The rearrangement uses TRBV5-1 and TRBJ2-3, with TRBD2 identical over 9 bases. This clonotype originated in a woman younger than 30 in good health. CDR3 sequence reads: CASRSGTSPHSTDTQYF. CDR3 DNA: TGCGCCAGCAGATCCGGGACTAGCCCTCATAGCACAGATACGCAGTATTTT.